This T cell receptor beta chain was captured by sequencing in a study of CD8 T cells in acute hepatitis C reinfection. The germline V and J ends were trimmed by 5 bases and 4 bases, with 11 bases remaining between them. CDR3 size: 13 residues. The germline V gene has CDR1 SEHNR and CDR2 FQNEAQ (reference sequence). The protocol was immunoSEQ multiplex PCR, while the TCRdb copy is restricted to in-frame clones and leaves out a portion. The sample holds more than 35,000 clones, approximately 87% seen once. Time point reported: naive CD8 control sorted from an acute-time-point sample. The sample was naive CD8+ T cells from PBMCs. The chain recombines TRBV7-9 with TRBJ1-1; the D gene is possibly TRBD1 (5 bases). The clonotype was recovered from a man aged 25-45 years with chronic hepatitis C. CDR3 protein: CASSPGGSTEAFF. The CDR3 DNA sequence: TGTGCCAGCAGCCCCGGGGGGAGCACTGAAGCTTTCTTT.